Shown below are 21 T cell receptor beta chains from a single sample sequenced in a study of T cells in Graves' hyperthyroidism and ophthalmopathy. RNA transcripts provided the source from which TCR beta CDR3 regions were amplified. The HTBI set primed first-round TCR CDR3 RT-PCR. TCRdb used MiXCR to reprocess the multiplex PCR reads, holding one entry per CDR3 protein. The data hold approximately 510,000 distinct CDR3 sequences, with 46% observed a single time. The specimen was peripheral blood or thyroid tissue (not recorded which). The receptors were gathered from an adult woman with Graves' disease, either hyperthyroidism or ophthalmopathy (not recorded which).

A note on this clonotype: A much larger clone is a single base away; this may be a read error. This chain connects TRBV5-1 to TRBJ2-7; tentative D call: TRBD2 (6 bases). The CDR3 consists of 15 residues. The germline V gene encodes CDR1 SGHRS and CDR2 YFSETQ. V lost 4 bases, J lost 3 bases, and 17 bases lay in between. CDR3 loop: CASSVVGGISYEQYF. Written as DNA, the CDR3 is TGCGCCAGCAGCGTGGTTGGAGGGATAAGCTACGAGCAGTACTTC. The full variable domain, completed using reference TRBV5-1 and TRBJ2-7, is KAGVTQTPRYLIKTRGQQVTLSCSPISGHRSVSWYQQTPGQGLQFLFEYFSETQRNKGNFPGRFSGRQFSNSRSEMNVSTLELGDSALYLCASSVVGGISYEQYFGPGTRLTVT.

The sample holds a few counts of this clonotype. This chain joins TRBV29-1 and TRBJ1-1, with D tentatively TRBD1 (6 bases). With 7 bases removed from V and 5 bases from J, the gap between germline ends came to 14 bases. This CDR3 has 12 residues. Germline V gene data show CDR1 as SQVTM and CDR2 as ANQGSEA. In nucleotides, the CDR3 is TGCAGCGGACGGAAAGGGGGGACTGAAGCTTTCTTT. Encoded protein: CSGRKGGTEAFF.

V gene TRBV6-6 combines with J gene TRBJ2-3; 13 bases match TRBD2. The V gene end was trimmed by 6 bases and the J gene end by 1 base; junction bases not matched to a gene: 4. Germline-derived CDR1 and CDR2 are MNHNY and SVGAGI (reference sequence). The CDR3 covers 16 residues. The CDR3 DNA reads as TGTGCCAGCAGCCTCGGACTAGCGGGAGGCACAGATACGCAGTATTTT. Its translation: CASSLGLAGGTDTQYF.

This clonotype was seen ten or more times. CDR3 nucleotide sequence: TGCAGTGCTGAACCAGTGAAGACCCAGTACTTC. Translation gives CSAEPVKTQYF. V gene TRBV20-1 combines with J gene TRBJ2-5; D not certain. The germline V gene has CDR1 DFQATT and CDR2 SNEGSKA (reference sequence). The germline V and J ends were trimmed by 5 bases and 6 bases, with 10 bases remaining between them. The CDR3 contains 11 residues.

The gene calls are TRBV6-1 and TRBJ2-7; D may be TRBD2 (5 bases). This CDR3 region has 12 residues. V gave up 5 bases and J gave up 7 bases, with 12 bases separating them. Germline values: CDR1 MNHNS, CDR2 SASEGT. The CDR3 DNA is TGTGCCAGCAGTTTCACGGGCGGGGAGCAGTACTTC. It specifies CASSFTGGEQYF.

This chain joins TRBV10-3 and TRBJ2-7, with 10 bases that match TRBD1. V lost 10 bases and J lost 3; bases outside the gene matches: 6. The CDR3 consists of 13 residues. Germline V gives CDR1 ENHRY, CDR2 SYGVKD. In nucleotides, the CDR3 is TGTGCCAGTACCGGGACAGGGGACTACGAGCAGTACTTC. Its protein is CASTGTGDYEQYF.

The chain joins TRBV20-1 to TRBJ2-7; TRBD1 aligns across 8 bases. Trimming at V came to 6 bases and at J to 5 bases, leaving 12 bases not matched to a gene. Germline lookup yields CDR1 DFQATT and CDR2 SNEGSKA (reference sequence). CDR3 length: 14 amino acids. The DNA for the CDR3 is TGCAGTGCCAGAACAGGGGGACGAAACAACGAGCAGTACTTC. Translating it yields CSARTGGRNNEQYF.

This clonotype was seen many times. This chain joins TRBV7-9 and TRBJ2-2; the D gene is possibly TRBD2 (6 bases). The CDR3 loop spans 14 amino acids. Trimming took off 7 bases at V and 0 bases at J, with 9 bases between the two ends. Germline-derived CDR1 and CDR2 are SEHNR and FQNEAQ (reference sequence). CDR3 in amino acids: CASMTSANTGELFF. CDR3 nucleotide sequence: TGTGCCAGCATGACTAGTGCGAACACCGGGGAGCTGTTTTTT.

On this clonotype: No conserved phenylalanine or tryptophan is present at the end of the CDR3, so a read error is the likely explanation. It is unclear where the CDR3 begins or ends on the DNA, so no DNA is shown, and the CDR3 is as TCRdb lists it. The chain recombines TRBV9 with TRBJ2-5; TRBD2 reflects the table's D call only, with no check against the DNA. Per germline, CDR1 SGDLS and CDR2 YYNGEE. The CDR3 length is 12 residues, termini included. The CDR3 protein is CASSVGSGPANT.

This chain connects TRBV6-5 to TRBJ1-5; no firm D call. CDR1 and CDR2 (germline): MNHEY, SVGAGI. V was trimmed by 6 bases and J by 1 base, leaving 13 bases between them. This CDR3 region has 15 residues. CDR3: CASRTKGGSNQPQHF. CDR3 DNA sequence: TGTGCCAGCAGAACAAAGGGTGGGAGCAATCAGCCCCAGCATTTT.

The V and J genes are TRBV12-3 or TRBV12-4 and TRBJ2-7, with a tentative D call TRBD1 (5 bases). Trimming cost V 5 bases and J 2 bases, with 13 bases left between them. The CDR3 runs to 14 residues. CDR3 sequence: CASSTEDTTYEQYF. The CDR3, as DNA: TGTGCCAGCAGTACCGAGGACACGACCTACGAGCAGTACTTC.

This clonotype has a count of ten or more. The J gene is TRBJ2-5, the V gene TRBV7-8; D may be TRBD2 (6 bases). CDR3 size: 16 residues. The germline V and J ends were trimmed by 6 bases and 3 bases, with 20 bases remaining between them. CDR1 is SGHVS and CDR2 is FQNEAQ in the germline V gene. CDR3 sequence: CASRGLVRGGKETQYF. The DNA of the CDR3 is TGTGCCAGCAGGGGACTGGTTAGGGGTGGAAAAGAGACCCAGTACTTC.

This clonotype was picked up many times. The gene calls are TRBV20-1 and TRBJ2-7, with TRBD1 matching over 9 bases. Germline trimming cut 5 bases from V and 3 bases from J; bases unmatched to any gene: 11. Germline V CDR1 and CDR2: DFQATT, SNEGSKA (reference sequence). This CDR3 spans 15 amino acids. The CDR3 spells CSAVKTDRGGYEQYF. The DNA for the CDR3 is TGCAGTGCTGTAAAGACGGACAGGGGAGGCTACGAGCAGTACTTC.

This clonotype was detected a few times. The J gene is TRBJ1-4, the V gene TRBV7-9, with 9 bases lining up with TRBD1. CDR3 length: 16 amino acids. Germline V gives CDR1 SEHNR, CDR2 FQNEAQ (reference sequence). V was pared by 6 bases and J by 4 bases, with 9 bases of the junction left unmatched. CDR3 bases: TGTGCCAGCAGACAACCGGGACAGGGTGATAATGAAAAACTGTTTTTT. It specifies CASRQPGQGDNEKLFF.

The table lists this clonotype with many counts. The chain is built from TRBV7-9 and TRBJ1-1; perhaps TRBD1 as D (6 bases). The CDR3 extends over 13 amino acids. The germline V gene encodes CDR1 SEHNR and CDR2 FQNEAQ (reference sequence). Trimming left V 3 bases short and J 10 bases short, with 15 bases between. The CDR3 nucleotides are TGTGCCAGCAGCTTTGAGCGGGGGGCCGGAGCTTTCTTT. It yields the protein CASSFERGAGAFF.

This clonotype was picked up many times. The rearrangement links TRBV4-1 to TRBJ2-5; 7 nucleotides align to TRBD1. This CDR3 contains 16 residues. Germline assignment: CDR1 MGHRA and CDR2 YSYEKL. V lost 4 bases, J lost 3 bases, and 11 bases stayed unmatched. In DNA, the CDR3 is TGCGCCAGCAGCCTTCGCGGCGCCGGGACAGAAGAGACCCAGTACTTC. Amino acids: CASSLRGAGTEETQYF.

The gene calls are TRBV20-1 and TRBJ2-5; D remains unclear. The CDR3 consists of 12 residues. Germline assignment: CDR1 DFQATT and CDR2 SNEGSKA (reference sequence). The V gene lost 5 bases and the J gene lost 1 base, with 8 bases spanning the gap. Here the CDR3 reads CSALLRQETQYF. The CDR3 coding sequence is TGCAGTGCTTTACTACGCCAAGAGACCCAGTACTTC.

The chain employs TRBV4-2 and TRBJ1-6, with TRBD1 identical over 10 bases. Germline trimming cut 7 bases from V and 7 bases from J; bases unmatched to any gene: 10. This CDR3 is 16 amino acids long. CDR1 is LGHNA, CDR2 YNFKEQ, per germline. Here the CDR3 DNA reads TGTGCCAGCACCCCACGGGGGACAGGGGCCAATTCACCCCTCCACTTT. Translation gives CASTPRGTGANSPLHF.

In this sample, this clonotype turned up a few times. The chain employs TRBV30 and TRBJ1-1; D ambiguous. Germline lookup yields CDR1 GTSNPN and CDR2 SVGIG (reference sequence). V was cut by 4 bases and J by 11 bases, with 14 bases left in between. The CDR3 consists of 11 residues. As DNA, the CDR3 is TGTGCCTGGACTCACTTGGGAGAGGCTTTCTTT. This codes for CAWTHLGEAFF.

This chain links TRBV15 with TRBJ1-4, with TRBD1 as a possible D gene (5 bases). Per germline, CDR1 LNHNV and CDR2 YYDKDF (reference sequence). CDR3 size: 16 residues. V was clipped by 4 bases and J by 2 bases, with 14 bases between them. CDR3 sequence: CATSISRGVTNEKLFF. Written as DNA, the CDR3 is TGTGCCACCAGCATCTCCCGGGGGGTCACTAATGAAAAACTGTTTTTT.

The chain uses TRBV28 and TRBJ1-2; TRBD1 matches at 10 bases. V was clipped by 5 bases and J by 4 bases; unmatched bases: 7. The length of the CDR3 is 15 residues. Germline CDR1 MDHEN, CDR2 SYDVKM. The DNA of the CDR3 is TGTGCCAGCAGTCCCGGGACAGGGGTCGTCTATGGCTACACCTTC. Translating gives CASSPGTGVVYGYTF.